This TCR beta chain was captured by sequencing in a study of T-cell memory formation after mild COVID-19. Study-level findings and limits: Pre-infection memory showed some responding clones, and this suggested that cross-reactive memory joined. Balance between CD4 and CD8 was seen in clones contracting day 15 to 85, and a CD4+ lean was seen in later expanders. Clones from the second wave (peaking day 37) had unconfirmed SARS-CoV-2 specificity.

The TCR alpha and TCR beta cDNA libraries, bearing sample barcodes and UMIs, were generated by 5'RACE using constant-segment primers. TCRdb passed the 5' RACE reads through MiXCR, listing each CDR3 protein once. The repertoire consists of hundreds of thousands of distinct CDR3 sequences, with about 20% occurring once and the leading ten covering 7% to 9%. As regards this clonotype: The antigen remains unidentified.

The sequence came from an adult woman who had mild COVID-19 (a few samples of this study predate the infection). Cell type and time point are not known. Sequencing was performed on PBMCs or a T cell subset sorted from them (not recorded which).

CDR3 protein: CASSLLGGLHRNYGYTF. The CDR3 DNA reads as TGTGCCAGCAGCTTATTGGGGGGGCTCCACCGGAACTATGGCTACACCTTC. The chain combines TRBV7-2 with TRBJ1-2; perhaps TRBD1 as D (6 bases). The CDR3 runs to 17 residues. Trimming pared 2 bases from V and 2 bases from J, leaving 18 bases between. Germline loops: CDR1 SGHTA, CDR2 FQGNSA.